These 2 T cell receptor beta chains share one sample of origin, sequenced in a study of siplizumab effects on memory and regulatory T cells. TCRdb keeps only in-frame clones here, not all; method: immunoSEQ multiplex PCR. The top ten clones hold approximately 1.2% of a sample with approximately 100,000 clones, around 94% of them seen once. Sequenced input: non-Treg CD4+ T cells sorted from blood. All receptors derive from a human donor in good health.

The chain combines TRBV5-1 with TRBJ1-2; D is unresolved. Trimming cost V 7 bases and J 6 bases, with 16 bases left between them. CDR1 and CDR2 (germline): SGHRS, YFSETQ. The CDR3 spans 13 residues. The CDR3 DNA reads TGCGCCAGCGGGGTTGGCAATTGGCATGGCTACACCTTC. Encoded protein: CASGVGNWHGYTF.

CDR3 loop: CASSSKLDGYGYTF. For the CDR3, the DNA is TGTGCCAGCTCATCAAAGCTTGATGGCTATGGCTACACCTTC. The chain links TRBV18 to TRBJ1-2; D remains unclear. There are 14 residues in the CDR3. Looked up from germline, CDR1 is KGHSH and CDR2 is LQKENI. Trimming took 5 bases from V and 4 from J, leaving 14 bases between them.